Listed below are T cell receptor beta chains from one sample, sequenced in a study of cytomegalovirus exposure and HLA in healthy donors. Sequenced by immunoSEQ multiplex PCR; TCRdb stores in-frame clones only, minus some. The data hold around 61,000 clones, with approximately 64% observed a single time. Sample: PBMCs. The source is a middle-aged man in good health and CMV-seropositive. Each CDR3 is given with its conserved first and last residue. The D gene is left open where the match is weak. Some rows have no size entry. The others give once, few or many, or a class for an expanded clone.

TGTGCCAGTAGTGACACCGGGGTCCGGAGGGAGACCCAGTACTTC CASSDTGVRRETQYF TRBJ2-5 once - TRBV19
TGTGCCAGCAGCAGACAGGGAAGCGGGGAAGCTTTCTTT CASSRQGSGEAFF TRBJ1-1 - TRBD1 TRBV5-4
TGTGCCAGCTCCCTCGGACAGGGGAGAACAGATACGCAGTATTTT CASSLGQGRTDTQYF TRBJ2-3 - TRBD1 TRBV18
TGTGCCAGCAGCTTAGGGTCAACAAATCAGCCCCAGCATTTT CASSLGSTNQPQHF TRBJ1-5 - - TRBV7-9
TGTGCCAGCAGTGCAGGGACTAGCGGATACAATGAGCAGTTCTTC CASSAGTSGYNEQFF TRBJ2-1 - TRBD2 TRBV2
TGTTCCAGCAGCTTAGAGCGGGCAGGGGCTTTCTTT CSSSLERAGAFF TRBJ1-1 - - TRBV7-9
TGTGCCAGCAGACCCTCCGGACTAGCGGATTACGAGCAGTACTTC CASRPSGLADYEQYF TRBJ2-7 few TRBD2 TRBV28
TGTGCCAGCAGCTTAGTGAGCGGGGAGCTGTTTTTT CASSLVSGELFF TRBJ2-2 - - TRBV7-8
TGTGCCAGCAGCCAAGATTTACAGGGTGGCTATGGCTACACCTTC CASSQDLQGGYGYTF TRBJ1-2 - - TRBV4-2
TGTGCCAGCAGCTCGACAACCCTCCAAGAGACCCAGTACTTC CASSSTTLQETQYF TRBJ2-5 - - TRBV7-6
TGTGCCAGCAAGGGGCCTGGGGCCAACGTCCTGACTTTC CASKGPGANVLTF TRBJ2-6 medium-sized - TRBV2
TGTGCCAGCAGCACCCGGGACAGGGAACGGGGTAACGACGAGCAGTACTTC CASSTRDRERGNDEQYF TRBJ2-7 few TRBD1 TRBV27
TGTGCCAGCAGCTCCCAGGCGGGTAGCAATCAGCCCCAGCATTTT CASSSQAGSNQPQHF TRBJ1-5 - - TRBV11-2
TGCGCCAGCAGCCAAGACAGGGCGACTGGAAACACCATATATTTT CASSQDRATGNTIYF TRBJ1-3 once - TRBV4-1
TGTGCCAGCAGCGATGCAACTCCCCGAGGTTCACCCCTCCACTTT CASSDATPRGSPLHF TRBJ1-6 once - TRBV9
TGTGCCAGCACCCAAGGGGGACAAGAGACCCAGTACTTC CASTQGGQETQYF TRBJ2-5 - - TRBV7-9
TGCGCCAGCACGGGACAGGGGAAAGCTTTCTTT CASTGQGKAFF TRBJ1-1 - TRBD1 TRBV5-1
TGCGCCAGCGGGACAGGGAGGCATGAGCAGTTCTTC CASGTGRHEQFF TRBJ2-1 - TRBD1 TRBV5-1
TGTGCCAGCGGCGTACGAGCGGGATTTTTGTTCTTC CASGVRAGFLFF TRBJ2-1 once TRBD2 TRBV9
TGTGCCAGCAGCCCCAAGGCTCAGTCGGGTTTCAGCGAGCAGTACTTC CASSPKAQSGFSEQYF TRBJ2-7 - - TRBV7-8
TGTGCCAGCAGCTTAGACAGTGACTATGGCTACACCTTC CASSLDSDYGYTF TRBJ1-2 - - TRBV5-6
TGTGCCAGCAGCCTGCGCCAGGGGGAGACCCAGTACTTC CASSLRQGETQYF TRBJ2-5 - - TRBV11-2
TGTGCCAGCAGTGTCCCACCGACTAGCGGGAGAGGCAATGAGCAGTTCTTC CASSVPPTSGRGNEQFF TRBJ2-1 - TRBD2 TRBV25-1
TGTGCCAGCAGCTTAGCGCTAAGCAATCAGCCCCAGCATTTT CASSLALSNQPQHF TRBJ1-5 few - TRBV7-3
TGTGCCGGAAGGGGTTCTGCTAACTATGGCTACACCTTC CAGRGSANYGYTF TRBJ1-2 - - TRBV19
TGCAGTGGCGGGCACCAAGAGACCCAGTACTTC CSGGHQETQYF TRBJ2-5 - - TRBV20-1
TGTGCCAGCAGTTATTCCCCTAGCGGGGGCGAGACCCAGTACTTC CASSYSPSGGETQYF TRBJ2-5 - TRBD2 TRBV6-6
TGTGCCAGCAGGAGCCCAAAGAACTACGAGCAGTACTTC CASRSPKNYEQYF TRBJ2-7 - - TRBV28
TGCGCCAGCAGCCGGGCCTTCGGAAACACCATATATTTT CASSRAFGNTIYF TRBJ1-3 few - TRBV4-1
TGTGCCAGCAGTGAATTGGGACTAGCGGGAGACACCCAGTACTTC CASSELGLAGDTQYF TRBJ2-5 - TRBD2 TRBV6-1
TGTGCCAGCAGCCGCCCAGCGGGGAACAATGAGCAGTTCTTC CASSRPAGNNEQFF TRBJ2-1 once TRBD2 TRBV4-2
TGTGCCAGCAGCTTGGGACAGGGTAAAGAAAAACTGTTTTTT CASSLGQGKEKLFF TRBJ1-4 few TRBD1 TRBV13
TGTGCCAGCAGCCCCGGGACTAGCGGGAGAGTCCAAGAGACCCAGTACTTC CASSPGTSGRVQETQYF TRBJ2-5 few TRBD2 TRBV7-8
TGTGCCAGCGCCGCGGGATTTAGCAATCAGCCCCAGCATTTT CASAAGFSNQPQHF TRBJ1-5 - - TRBV28
TGTGCCAGCTCGGAAAGAGACACAACTAATGAAAAACTGTTTTTT CASSERDTTNEKLFF TRBJ1-4 - - TRBV2
TGTGCCAGTAGTATAGCCGGGACAGGGAATCAGCCCCAGCATTTT CASSIAGTGNQPQHF TRBJ1-5 - TRBD1 TRBV19
TGCGCCAGCAGCCGAGCGGGTTTCAGTGAGCAGTTCTTC CASSRAGFSEQFF TRBJ2-1 - - TRBV5-1
TGTGCCAGCAGCTTATACAGGGTACAATGGGAGCAGTACTTC CASSLYRVQWEQYF TRBJ2-7 - - TRBV5-6
TGTGCCAGCAGCTTAGGGGTACTAGGATGGAAGGAGACCCAGTACTTC CASSLGVLGWKETQYF TRBJ2-5 - - TRBV7-2
TGTGCCAGCAGCTTAGCCCCCGGGGCCTACAATGAGCAGTTCTTC CASSLAPGAYNEQFF TRBJ2-1 many - TRBV7-3
TGTGTCACCGGTCGGCAGTACTTC CVTGRQYF TRBJ2-7 - - TRBV6-6
TGTGCTAGTGGTTTTGGAACTAGCGGGAGCACAGATACGCAGTATTTT CASGFGTSGSTDTQYF TRBJ2-3 - TRBD2 TRBV12-5
TGCGCCAGCAGCTTGGACGGGGATGGCAATCAGCCCCAGCATTTT CASSLDGDGNQPQHF TRBJ1-5 - - TRBV5-1
TGTGCCAGCAGCTTAGCGTTTTTTCAGGGGGACGCGGGTGAGCAGTACTTC CASSLAFFQGDAGEQYF TRBJ2-7 - TRBD1 TRBV7-2
TGTGCCAGTAGTATCGCTGTGGGGCCTTGGCAGTACTTC CASSIAVGPWQYF TRBJ2-7 once - TRBV19
TGTGCCAGCTCACCACCGGGGGTAGCGGAAAGCTCCTACGAGCAGTACTTC CASSPPGVAESSYEQYF TRBJ2-7 - - TRBV18
TGCGCCAGCAGCCTCCAACCGCTAGCGGACTCCTACGAGCAGTACTTC CASSLQPLADSYEQYF TRBJ2-7 once TRBD2 TRBV4-3
TGTGCCACCAGCAACAGACTAGCGGTCGATACGCAGTATTTT CATSNRLAVDTQYF TRBJ2-3 - TRBD2 TRBV15
TGTGCCAGCAGTTACTCCCTAAGCGGGGGAAATGAGCAGTTCTTC CASSYSLSGGNEQFF TRBJ2-1 many TRBD2 TRBV6-5
TGTGCCAGCAAGACAGGGAAAAACACTGAAGCTTTCTTT CASKTGKNTEAFF TRBJ1-1 - TRBD1 TRBV7-2
TGCAGCGTTGACTACCCCCAGGGGACAGATACGCAGTATTTT CSVDYPQGTDTQYF TRBJ2-3 - - TRBV29-1
TGTGCCAGCAGCTTCGGAGGACTAGCGGGGGGTCATGAGCAGTTCTTC CASSFGGLAGGHEQFF TRBJ2-1 once TRBD2 TRBV7-2